The clone carrying this T cell receptor beta chain was seen ten or more times. Its target is not known. These data originate in a study of CD8 T cells in ankylosing spondylitis. Study-wide results and limits: Ankylosing spondylitis blood seemed to carry a telltale TCR beta motif made of roughly eight highly homologous variants. Significant enrichment of disease-linked clones was reported in matched ankylosing spondylitis synovial fluid. A subset of motif variants has previously been described in the synovial fluid and blood of reactive arthritis. A CD8+ phenotype characterized the disease-linked clones, which were relatively rare in peripheral blood.

TCR beta libraries were made by quantitative 5'-RACE with molecular barcodes. In TCRdb, the 5' RACE reads were re-called with MiXCR into one record per CDR3 protein. The sample contains fewer than 550,000 distinct CDR3 sequences, about 5.2% of which appear only once. The CDR3 loop spans 15 amino acids. The ends lost 4 bases at V and 3 bases at J; junction bases unmatched: 5. CDR1 SGHRS and CDR2 YFSETQ come from the germline V gene. The chain has TRBV5-1 and TRBJ2-1; 9 nucleotides align to TRBD2. This sequence originates from a male donor with ankylosing spondylitis. The sample taken for sequencing was blood, either unsorted or a sorted T cell fraction (not recorded which). This CDR3 is CASSATSGLYNEQFF. The CDR3 bases are TGCGCCAGCAGCGCGACTAGCGGTCTCTACAATGAGCAGTTCTTC.